These 15 T cell receptor beta chains were sequenced from one sample in a study of blood T cells in healthy people across ages. Primed by a sample-barcoded 5' primer and a J-beta primer mix, a second PCR proceeded for 7 to 11 cycles. Each CDR3 protein gets one entry after TCRdb re-called the 5' RACE reads with MiXCR. Seen here are more than 650,000 distinct CDR3 sequences, about 24% observed once, and the top ten hold about 20%. Source material: blood. These receptors all stem from a man in his sixties or seventies in good health.

V gene TRBV11-2 combines with J gene TRBJ2-3, with 8 positions matching TRBD1. The CDR3 has 17 amino acids. The germline V gene encodes CDR1 SGHAT and CDR2 FQNNGV. V lost 6 bases, J lost 1 base, and 12 bases stayed unmatched. The CDR3 nucleotides read TGTGCCAGCAGGCAGGGCAGGGGGCGCTTAGGCACAGATACGCAGTATTTT. Translating gives CASRQGRGRLGTDTQYF.

This rearrangement joins TRBV20-1 to TRBJ2-3; 7 bases agree with TRBD2. After removal of 1 base from V and 8 bases from J, the junction contained 9 bases not matched to a gene. The CDR3 covers 14 residues. Germline values: CDR1 DFQATT, CDR2 SNEGSKA (reference sequence). The CDR3 loop is CSARGGRDFGTQYF. Here the CDR3 DNA reads TGCAGTGCTAGAGGTGGGAGGGACTTCGGTACGCAGTATTTT.

The chain has TRBV10-2 and TRBJ2-5, with TRBD2 matching over 10 bases. Gene TRBJ2-7 matches the end of the DNA better, so the J call may be wrong. Germline V gives CDR1 WSHSY, CDR2 SAAADI. The CDR3 totals 13 residues. CDR3 DNA: TGCGCCACAAGACTAGCGGGCGCCTACGAGCAGTACTTC. Translated, it gives CATRLAGAYEQYF.

This clonotype was seen a handful of times. The rearrangement uses TRBV7-2 and TRBJ2-5; 10 bases agree with TRBD2. The J call could be wrong; TRBJ2-1 is a better fit for the DNA end. CDR1 is SGHTA, CDR2 FQGNSA, per germline. The CDR3 is 16 amino acids. The CDR3 here is CASSFVLAGAMNEQFF. In DNA form, the CDR3 reads TGTGCCAGCAGCTTCGTTCTAGCGGGAGCTATGAATGAGCAGTTCTTC.

The chain recombines TRBV6-1 with TRBJ2-1; D unclear. V was cut by 2 bases and J by 12 bases, with 14 bases left in between. Germline-derived CDR1 and CDR2 are MNHNS and SASEGT. CDR3 size: 13 residues. The CDR3 region is CASSELKRRMQFF. CDR3 sequence (DNA): TGTGCCAGCAGTGAATTAAAACGGCGGATGCAGTTCTTC.

CDR3 DNA: TGTGCCAGCAGCCCGCCTCCGAAGCCCGGACAAGGGGACGAGCAGTACGTC. Amino acid sequence: CASSPPPKPGQGDEQYV. This chain joins TRBV7-9 and TRBJ2-7, with a weak D call TRBD1 (5 bases). CDR3 length: 17 amino acids. Trimming took 5 bases from V and 5 from J, leaving 25 bases between them. The V gene's germline CDR1 is SEHNR and CDR2 FQNEAQ (reference sequence).

This chain uses TRBV12-3 or TRBV12-4 with TRBJ2-4; maybe TRBD2 (5 bases). The length of the CDR3 is 13 residues. V was clipped by 7 bases and J by 7 bases, with 14 bases between them. Here the CDR3 DNA reads TGTGCCAGCACCCCGGGAATGGGGAACATTCAGTACTTC. Its translation: CASTPGMGNIQYF.

The chain is built from TRBV12-3 or TRBV12-4 and TRBJ2-7; no clear D gene. The CDR3 loop spans 13 amino acids. V was pared by 2 bases and J by 6 bases, with 11 bases between. The CDR3 region is CASSLLPIGEQYV. The CDR3 nucleotides read TGTGCCAGCAGTTTACTTCCAATTGGCGAGCAGTACGTC.

This clonotype was detected a few times. The chain couples TRBV3-1 to TRBJ2-2; tentative D call: TRBD2 (5 bases). The germline V and J ends were trimmed by 4 bases and 4 bases, with 7 bases remaining between them. Germline V lookup: CDR1 LGHDT, CDR2 YNNKEL (reference sequence). The CDR3 length is 13 residues. The CDR3 DNA reads TGTGCCAGCAGCCCAGCGGTCACCGGGGAGCTGTTTTTT. This codes for CASSPAVTGELFF.

The chain links TRBV2 to TRBJ1-5; D might be TRBD1 (6 bases). The CDR3 spans 15 residues. CDR1 SNHLY and CDR2 FYNNEI come from the germline V gene. V was pared by 4 bases and J by 2 bases, with 12 bases between. Here the CDR3 reads CASSAQGHRNQPQHF. The CDR3 DNA reads as TGTGCCAGCAGTGCACAGGGCCATCGCAATCAGCCCCAGCATTTT.

The chain uses TRBV7-3 and TRBJ2-1, with unresolved D. The J call is doubtful: the DNA matches TRBJ2-5 better. The CDR3 consists of 13 residues. CDR1 and CDR2 (germline): SGHTA, FQGTGA. The CDR3, as DNA: TGTGCCAGCAGCTTCGACTTTACAGAGACCCAGTACTTC. Translation: CASSFDFTETQYF.

The rearrangement joins TRBV15 to TRBJ1-2; 7 nucleotides line up with TRBD1. The CDR3 has 16 residues. Germline loops: CDR1 LNHNV, CDR2 YYDKDF (reference sequence). V lost 2 bases and J lost 4; bases outside the gene matches: 10. This chain's CDR3 is CATSRLSPGTVYGYTF. DNA of the CDR3: TGTGCCACCAGCAGACTTTCTCCGGGGACAGTCTATGGCTACACCTTC.

The chain recombines TRBV27 with TRBJ1-5, with 7 positions matching TRBD1. The CDR3 consists of 15 residues. Germline lookup yields CDR1 MNHEY and CDR2 SMNVEV (reference sequence). The trim removed 6 bases at V and 1 base at J, leaving 6 bases unmatched. The CDR3 region has the DNA TGTGCCAGCAGCAAGAACAGGGGAAGCAATCAGCCCCAGCATTTT. It is translated as CASSKNRGSNQPQHF.

This clonotype was counted ten times or more. The chain carries TRBV24-1 and TRBJ2-3; 8 bases map to TRBD2. V dropped 9 bases and J dropped 2; count of bases not matched to a gene: 12. Germline V gives CDR1 KGHDR, CDR2 SFDVKD. This CDR3 has 16 residues. The CDR3 nucleotides are TGTGCCACCGCTTCCTCTGGACTAGCCCCCACAGATACGCAGTATTTT. This codes for CATASSGLAPTDTQYF.

The CDR3 loop is CASSPPVLAVSNEQFF. CDR3 coding DNA: TGTGCCAGCTCACCACCGGTCCTAGCGGTATCCAATGAGCAGTTCTTC. This chain connects TRBV18 to TRBJ2-1, with 7 bases lining up with TRBD2. Germline trimming cut 0 bases from V and 6 bases from J; bases unmatched to any gene: 8. The CDR3 extends over 16 amino acids. Germline CDR1 is KGHSH and CDR2 is LQKENI.